Below, one T cell receptor (beta chain) is given with its context. In the original workflow: Estimates of nucleated cell counts were drawn from the amplification of reference gene primers. Assay used: immunoSEQ multiplex PCR; TCRdb lists only in-frame clones, some missing. For V, J and clone size, that table is used; D and trimming come from the DNA. The table has roughly 200,000 clones, almost 90% seen once; the top ten hold about 1.6%. This sample was included in a study of blood T cell repertoires in COVID-19. Background on the study: COVID-19 samples from acute and convalescent phases originated in the United States, Italy and Spain. T cells, B-cell-depleted T cells, or PBMCs provided the cDNA or gDNA that served as material.

The CDR3 covers 19 residues. Germline CDR1 LGHNA, CDR2 YSLEER. V trimming: 3 bases; J trimming: 0 bases; junction bases outside the gene matches: 8. This clonotype originated in a man aged 18 to 35 with active or convalescent COVID-19. The chain links TRBV4-3 to TRBJ2-1; 13 nucleotides line up with TRBD2. The material sequenced was peripheral blood. CDR3 sequence: CASSQGLLAGGSSYNEQFF. Written as DNA, the CDR3 is TGCGCCAGCAGCCAGGGATTACTAGCGGGAGGGAGCTCCTACAATGAGCAGTTCTTC.